This paragraph covers one TCR beta chain sequence. This sample stems from a study of blood T cell repertoires in COVID-19. At the level of the study: Samples came from the United States, Italy and Spain, spanning acute and convalescent COVID-19.

J gave up 8 bases and V 3 bases, and 11 bases lay outside the gene matches. CDR1 LGHDT and CDR2 YNNKEL come from the germline V gene (reference sequence). The CDR3 extends over 15 amino acids. Enrolled through a virtual design, the participants were between roughly 18 and 90 years of age and came from about two dozen US areas. Donors were grouped by their self-reported clinical history. All exposed participants met a person with COVID-19 within 2 weeks before entering the study. Sequencing used immunoSEQ multiplex PCR; TCRdb keeps in-frame clones, though not all of them. Counted here are 350,000 or so clones, 88% occurring once; the ten biggest clones make up just over 1%.

The chain joins TRBV3-1 (or the pseudogene TRBV3-2) to TRBJ1-2; the match to TRBD1 covers 8 bases. The clonotype originates from a woman aged 25 to 45 who had been exposed to COVID-19. Sequencing was performed on PBMCs or T cells enriched from blood (not recorded which). The CDR3 coding sequence is TGTGCCAGCAGCCAGGATCAGGGGGCAGCTGGGGGCTACACCTTC. This sequence encodes CASSQDQGAAGGYTF.